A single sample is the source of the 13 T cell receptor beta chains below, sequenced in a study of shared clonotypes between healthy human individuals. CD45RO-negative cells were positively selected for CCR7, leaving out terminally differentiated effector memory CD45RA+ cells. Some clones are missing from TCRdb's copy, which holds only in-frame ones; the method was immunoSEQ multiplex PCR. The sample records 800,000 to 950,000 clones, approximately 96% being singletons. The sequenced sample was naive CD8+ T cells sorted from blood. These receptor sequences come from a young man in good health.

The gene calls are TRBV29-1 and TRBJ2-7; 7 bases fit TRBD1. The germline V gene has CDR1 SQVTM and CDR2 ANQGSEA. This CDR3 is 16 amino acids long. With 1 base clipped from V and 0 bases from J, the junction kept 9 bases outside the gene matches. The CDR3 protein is CSVEGGYRGSSYEQYF. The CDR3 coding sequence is TGCAGCGTTGAAGGGGGGTACAGGGGCTCCTCCTACGAGCAGTACTTC.

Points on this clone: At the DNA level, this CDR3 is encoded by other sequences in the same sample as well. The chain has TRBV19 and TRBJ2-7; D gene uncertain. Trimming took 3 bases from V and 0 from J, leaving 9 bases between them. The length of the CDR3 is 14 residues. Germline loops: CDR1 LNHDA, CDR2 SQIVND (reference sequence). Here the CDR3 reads CASSIAGSSYEQYF. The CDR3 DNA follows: TGTGCCAGTAGTATTGCCGGCAGCTCCTACGAGCAGTACTTC.

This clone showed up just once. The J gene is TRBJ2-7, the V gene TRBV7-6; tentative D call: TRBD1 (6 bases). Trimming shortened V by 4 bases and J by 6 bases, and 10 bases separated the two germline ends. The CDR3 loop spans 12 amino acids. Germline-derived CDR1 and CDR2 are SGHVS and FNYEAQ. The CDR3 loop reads CASSWQGSEQYF. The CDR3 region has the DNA TGTGCCAGCAGCTGGCAGGGGTCCGAGCAGTACTTC.

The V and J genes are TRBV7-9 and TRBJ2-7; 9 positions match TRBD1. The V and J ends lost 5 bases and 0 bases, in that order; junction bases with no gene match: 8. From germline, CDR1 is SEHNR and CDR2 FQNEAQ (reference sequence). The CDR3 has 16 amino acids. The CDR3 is CASSPSQDRGSYEQYF. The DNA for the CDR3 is TGTGCCAGCAGCCCCTCCCAGGACAGGGGCTCCTACGAGCAGTACTTC.

The CDR3, as DNA: TGTGCCAGCAGCTTAACTAGCGGGAGGGCGAACACCGGGGAGCTGTTTTTT. Translating it yields CASSLTSGRANTGELFF. This chain connects TRBV11-1 to TRBJ2-2, with 13 bases identical to TRBD2. The CDR3 is 17 amino acids. Germline values: CDR1 SGHAT, CDR2 FQDESV (reference sequence). Trimming removed 2 bases from V and 0 bases from J; junction bases left unmatched: 0.

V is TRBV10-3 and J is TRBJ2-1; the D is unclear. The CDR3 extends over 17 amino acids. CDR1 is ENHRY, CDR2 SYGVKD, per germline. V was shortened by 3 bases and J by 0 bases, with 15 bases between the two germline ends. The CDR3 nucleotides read TGTGCCATCAGTGATCCCCTGACCCCCGACTCCTACAATGAGCAGTTCTTC. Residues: CAISDPLTPDSYNEQFF.

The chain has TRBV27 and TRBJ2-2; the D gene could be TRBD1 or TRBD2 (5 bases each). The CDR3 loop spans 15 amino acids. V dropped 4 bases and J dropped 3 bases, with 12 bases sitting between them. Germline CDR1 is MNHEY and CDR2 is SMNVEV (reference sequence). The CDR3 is CASSSGTGDTGELFF. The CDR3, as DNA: TGTGCCAGCAGTTCAGGGACGGGTGACACCGGGGAGCTGTTTTTT.

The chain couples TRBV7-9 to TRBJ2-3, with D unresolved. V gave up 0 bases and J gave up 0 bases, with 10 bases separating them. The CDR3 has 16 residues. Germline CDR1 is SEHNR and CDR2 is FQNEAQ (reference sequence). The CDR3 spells CASSLAPGTSTDTQYF. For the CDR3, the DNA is TGTGCCAGCAGCTTAGCGCCAGGTACTAGCACAGATACGCAGTATTTT.

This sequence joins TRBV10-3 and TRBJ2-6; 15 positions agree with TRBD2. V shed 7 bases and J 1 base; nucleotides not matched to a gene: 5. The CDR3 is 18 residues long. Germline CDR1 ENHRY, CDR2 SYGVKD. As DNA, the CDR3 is TGTGCCATCACCAAAGGGACTAGCGGGAGGTCTGGGGCCAACGTCCTGACTTTC. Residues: CAITKGTSGRSGANVLTF.

CDR3 nucleotide sequence: TGTGCCAGCAGTTTATCGTCCGGGGGGCGACTAGCGGGCCCCTACAATGAGCAGTTCTTC. It is translated as CASSLSSGGRLAGPYNEQFF. This sequence joins TRBV27 and TRBJ2-1; 10 nucleotides align to TRBD2. The CDR3 totals 20 residues. Germline CDR1 MNHEY, CDR2 SMNVEV (reference sequence). J gave up 2 bases and V 0 bases, and 13 bases lay outside the gene matches.

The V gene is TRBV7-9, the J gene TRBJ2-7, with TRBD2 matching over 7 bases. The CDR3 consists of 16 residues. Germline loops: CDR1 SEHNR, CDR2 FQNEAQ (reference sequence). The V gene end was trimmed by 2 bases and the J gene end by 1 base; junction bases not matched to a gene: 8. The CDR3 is CASSLSASGPSYEQYF. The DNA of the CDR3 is TGTGCCAGCAGCTTAAGCGCTAGCGGTCCATCCTACGAGCAGTACTTC.

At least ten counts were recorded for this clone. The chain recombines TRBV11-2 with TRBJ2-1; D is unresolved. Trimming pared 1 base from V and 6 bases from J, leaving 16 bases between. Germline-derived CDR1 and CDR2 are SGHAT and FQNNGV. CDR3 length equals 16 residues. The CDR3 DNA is TGTGCCAGCAGCTTAGTTTACCCGGGTTTCGGCAATGAGCAGTTCTTC. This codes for CASSLVYPGFGNEQFF.

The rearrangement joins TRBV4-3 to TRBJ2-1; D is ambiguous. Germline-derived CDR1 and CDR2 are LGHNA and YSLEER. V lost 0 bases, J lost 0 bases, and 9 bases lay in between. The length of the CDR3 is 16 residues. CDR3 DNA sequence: TGCGCCAGCAGCCAAGATCTGTTCAGCTCCTACAATGAGCAGTTCTTC. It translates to CASSQDLFSSYNEQFF.